The 16 T cell receptor beta chains listed next were all sequenced from one sample in a study of blood T cell repertoires in COVID-19. Here immunoSEQ multiplex PCR was the method, and the copy in TCRdb shows in-frame clones only, minus some. Of 120,000 or so clones in the sample, around three quarters were seen once. The sequencing input was peripheral blood. These receptors all stem from a woman between 65 and 79 years old with acute or convalescent COVID-19.

The V and J genes are TRBV5-8 and TRBJ2-3; TRBD2 matches 7 bases. V gave up 3 bases and J gave up 1 base; unmatched junction bases: 8. The germline V gene has CDR1 SGHTS and CDR2 YDEGEE. This CDR3 region has 16 residues. CDR3 amino acids: CASSWGGLVGTDTQYF. The CDR3 nucleotides are TGTGCCAGCAGCTGGGGGGGACTCGTCGGCACAGATACGCAGTATTTT.

This clone was detected only once. The V call is TRBV5-6, the J call TRBJ2-6, with 11 bases identical to TRBD1. In germline, CDR1 is SGHDT, CDR2 YYEEEE. V shed 1 base and J 1 base; nucleotides not matched to a gene: 4. CDR3 length: 18 residues. In nucleotides, the CDR3 is TGTGCCAGCAGCTTGTGGACAGGGGGCGCTTCTGGGGCCAACGTCCTGACTTTC. This gives the protein CASSLWTGGASGANVLTF.

CDR3 DNA: TGTGCCAGCAGTTATGTCGAGGGATTGGATGGCTACACCTTC. Translating gives CASSYVEGLDGYTF. The V gene is TRBV6-5, the J gene TRBJ1-2; D uncertain. The V gene's germline CDR1 is MNHEY and CDR2 SVGAGI. The CDR3 extends over 14 amino acids. V lost 3 bases and J lost 6, with 14 bases in between.

The chain uses TRBV28 and TRBJ2-1, with D perhaps matching TRBD1 (5 bases). Germline V gives CDR1 MDHEN, CDR2 SYDVKM. The CDR3 has 16 amino acids. V lost 4 bases and J lost 0, with 13 bases in between. The CDR3: CASSSNRGLSYNEQFF. The CDR3 nucleotides read TGTGCCAGCAGTTCAAATAGGGGTCTCTCCTACAATGAGCAGTTCTTC.

This clone came up a few times. V is TRBV29-1 and J is TRBJ2-7; D ambiguous. The V gene lost 5 bases and the J gene lost 0 bases, with 5 bases spanning the gap. The CDR3 contains 11 residues. In germline, CDR1 is SQVTM, CDR2 ANQGSEA. In DNA form, the CDR3 reads TGCAGCGTTTCAGACTCCTACGAGCAGTACTTC. It translates to CSVSDSYEQYF.

This rearrangement joins TRBV4-3 to TRBJ1-3; D gene unclear. V was pared by 4 bases and J by 2 bases, with 12 bases between. There are 15 residues in the CDR3. Germline V gene lookup returns CDR1 LGHNA and CDR2 YSLEER. DNA of the CDR3: TGCGCCAGCAGCCCCGATCTAATTACTGGAAACACCATATATTTT. It codes for CASSPDLITGNTIYF.

The chain recombines TRBV28 with TRBJ1-2; tentative D call: TRBD1 (6 bases). The ends were cut back, 3 bases at V and 8 bases at J, with 13 bases in the middle. CDR1 MDHEN and CDR2 SYDVKM come from the germline V gene. The length of the CDR3 is 13 residues. The CDR3: CASSLGAGVGYTF. CDR3 DNA: TGTGCCAGCAGTTTGGGGGCAGGGGTCGGCTACACCTTC.

In its sample, this clone was seen a few times. V and J are TRBV9 and TRBJ1-3, with D possibly being TRBD1 (5 bases). Looked up from germline, CDR1 is SGDLS and CDR2 is YYNGEE. This CDR3 region has 16 residues. Trimming stripped 0 bases from V and 0 bases from J, with 10 bases between. CDR3 protein: CASSVGAGHSGNTIYF. Written as DNA, the CDR3 is TGTGCCAGCAGCGTAGGTGCAGGACACTCTGGAAACACCATATATTTT.

This clone came up a few times. In DNA, the CDR3 is TGTGCCAGCAGTTTGGCTAGCGGGTCGCCCTACGAGCAGTACTTC. Amino acids: CASSLASGSPYEQYF. The J gene is TRBJ2-7, the V gene TRBV27, with 8 bases matching TRBD2. Per the germline V gene, CDR1 is MNHEY and CDR2 is SMNVEV (reference sequence). The CDR3 is 15 amino acids. The V and J ends lost 3 bases and 2 bases, in that order; junction bases with no gene match: 6.

The chain uses TRBV6-2 or TRBV6-3 and TRBJ2-3; 12 bases are shared with TRBD2. The CDR3 extends over 18 amino acids. Germline V lookup: CDR1 MNHEY, CDR2 SVGEGT. V lost 2 bases and J lost 2; bases outside the gene matches: 8. The CDR3 here is CASSYPTSGGLSTDTQYF. The DNA for the CDR3 is TGTGCCAGCAGTTACCCGACTAGCGGGGGCCTCTCCACAGATACGCAGTATTTT.

V usage is TRBV3-1 (or the pseudogene TRBV3-2) and J usage is TRBJ2-1; TRBD1 matches at 10 bases. Germline V gives CDR1 LGHDT, CDR2 YNNKEL (reference sequence). The V and J ends lost 1 base and 5 bases, in that order; junction bases with no gene match: 5. The CDR3 contains 16 residues. The CDR3: CASSQVGGTGDNEQFF. The CDR3 bases are TGTGCCAGCAGCCAAGTCGGCGGGACAGGGGACAATGAGCAGTTCTTC.

The chain joins TRBV18 to TRBJ1-2; D remains unclear. CDR3 length equals 13 residues. The germline CDR1 and CDR2 sequences are KGHSH and LQKENI. Trimming took 5 bases from V and 3 from J, leaving 10 bases between them. As DNA, the CDR3 is TGTGCCAGCTCAACAGCTCCGGACTATGGCTACACCTTC. Translation gives CASSTAPDYGYTF.

This clone was observed many times. The chain uses TRBV7-2 and TRBJ1-4; a possible D gene is TRBD1 (6 bases). Germline loops: CDR1 SGHTA, CDR2 FQGNSA. CDR3 length: 17 amino acids. V shed 0 bases and J shed 2 bases, with 13 bases lying between them. The CDR3 DNA sequence: TGTGCCAGCAGCTTAGCGGGAGGGGGTAGGACTAATGAAAAACTGTTTTTT. This translates into CASSLAGGGRTNEKLFF.

The rearrangement uses TRBV5-1 and TRBJ1-1, with 11 nucleotides matching TRBD1. V lost 5 bases and J lost 5; bases outside the gene matches: 11. CDR1 and CDR2 (germline): SGHRS, YFSETQ. This CDR3 is built from 16 residues. This CDR3 reads CASSRGQGAQWTEAFF. Here the CDR3 DNA reads TGCGCCAGCAGTCGAGGACAGGGGGCTCAGTGGACTGAAGCTTTCTTT. Full variable domain (remainder filled in from reference TRBV5-1 and TRBJ1-1): KAGVTQTPRYLIKTRGQQVTLSCSPISGHRSVSWYQQTPGQGLQFLFEYFSETQRNKGNFPGRFSGRQFSNSRSEMNVSTLELGDSALYLCASSRGQGAQWTEAFFGQGTRLTVV.

This clone was picked up one time. The gene calls are TRBV10-3 and TRBJ2-1, with D tentatively TRBD2 (5 bases). The CDR3 has 16 amino acids. Trimming cost V 3 bases and J 1 base, with 13 bases left between them. Germline V gives CDR1 ENHRY, CDR2 SYGVKD. The CDR3 loop is CAISDSGVESYNEQFF. Here the CDR3 DNA reads TGTGCCATCAGTGATTCCGGGGTAGAGTCCTACAATGAGCAGTTCTTC.

V usage is TRBV20-1 and J usage is TRBJ2-7; TRBD1 might be the D (5 bases). This CDR3 region has 14 residues. Germline V lookup: CDR1 DFQATT, CDR2 SNEGSKA (reference sequence). V was shortened by 3 bases and J by 2 bases, with 14 bases between the two germline ends. CDR3 bases: TGCAGTGCTAGTCCCTTGACAGTAACCTACGAGCAGTACTTC. Translating it yields CSASPLTVTYEQYF.